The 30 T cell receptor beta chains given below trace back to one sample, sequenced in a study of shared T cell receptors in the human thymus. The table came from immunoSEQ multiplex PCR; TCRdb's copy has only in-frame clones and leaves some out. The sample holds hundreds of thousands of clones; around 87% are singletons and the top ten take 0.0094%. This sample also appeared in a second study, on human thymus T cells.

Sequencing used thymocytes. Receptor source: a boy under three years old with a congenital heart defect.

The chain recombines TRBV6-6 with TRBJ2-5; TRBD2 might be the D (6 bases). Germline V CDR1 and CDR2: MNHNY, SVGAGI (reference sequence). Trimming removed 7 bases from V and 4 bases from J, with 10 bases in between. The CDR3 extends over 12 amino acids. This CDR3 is CASNQAGETQYF. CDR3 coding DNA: TGTGCCAGCAACCAAGCGGGAGAGACCCAGTACTTC.

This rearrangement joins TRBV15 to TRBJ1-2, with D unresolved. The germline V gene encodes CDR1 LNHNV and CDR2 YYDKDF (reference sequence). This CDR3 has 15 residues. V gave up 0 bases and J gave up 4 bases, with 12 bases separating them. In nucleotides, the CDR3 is TGTGCCACCAGCAGAGAGTCAACAGAATCCTATGGCTACACCTTC. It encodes CATSRESTESYGYTF.

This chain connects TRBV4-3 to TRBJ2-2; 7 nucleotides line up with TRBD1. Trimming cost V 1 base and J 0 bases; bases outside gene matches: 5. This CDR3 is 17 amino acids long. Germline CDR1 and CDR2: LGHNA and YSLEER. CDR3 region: CASSQAPTGSNTGELFF. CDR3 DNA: TGCGCCAGCAGCCAAGCCCCGACAGGGTCGAACACCGGGGAGCTGTTTTTT.

CDR3 amino acids: CAWSVQDRDGNEQFF. The CDR3 nucleotides are TGTGCCTGGAGTGTACAGGACAGGGATGGCAATGAGCAGTTCTTC. The chain links TRBV30 to TRBJ2-1; TRBD1 aligns across 8 bases. J gave up 6 bases and V 0 bases, and 7 bases lay outside the gene matches. Looked up from germline, CDR1 is GTSNPN and CDR2 is SVGIG (reference sequence). The CDR3 totals 15 residues.

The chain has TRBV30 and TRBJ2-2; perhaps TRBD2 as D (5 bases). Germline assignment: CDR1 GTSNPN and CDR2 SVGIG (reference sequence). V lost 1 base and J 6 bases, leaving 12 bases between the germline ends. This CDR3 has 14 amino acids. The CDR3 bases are TGTGCCTGGAGTGGAGGGCCCCCTTCCGGGGAGCTGTTTTTT. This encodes CAWSGGPPSGELFF.

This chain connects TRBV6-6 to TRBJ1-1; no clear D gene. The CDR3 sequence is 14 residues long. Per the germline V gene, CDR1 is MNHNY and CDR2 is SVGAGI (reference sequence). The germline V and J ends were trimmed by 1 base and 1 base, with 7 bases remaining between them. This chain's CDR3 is CASSYLFGNTEAFF. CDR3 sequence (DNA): TGTGCCAGCAGTTACTTGTTCGGGAACACTGAAGCTTTCTTT.

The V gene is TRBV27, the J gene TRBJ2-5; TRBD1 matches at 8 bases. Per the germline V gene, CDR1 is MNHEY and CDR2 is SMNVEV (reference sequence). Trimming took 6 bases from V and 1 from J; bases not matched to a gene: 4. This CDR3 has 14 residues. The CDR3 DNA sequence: TGTGCCAGCAGCCGCGGGACAGGCCAAGAGACCCAGTACTTC. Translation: CASSRGTGQETQYF.

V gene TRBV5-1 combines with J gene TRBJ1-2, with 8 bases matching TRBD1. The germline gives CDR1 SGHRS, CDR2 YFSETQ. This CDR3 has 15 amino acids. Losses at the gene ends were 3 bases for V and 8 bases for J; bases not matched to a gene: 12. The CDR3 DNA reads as TGCGCCAGCAGCTCCCTCAAGACAGGGGAGGGGGGCTACACCTTC. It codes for CASSSLKTGEGGYTF.

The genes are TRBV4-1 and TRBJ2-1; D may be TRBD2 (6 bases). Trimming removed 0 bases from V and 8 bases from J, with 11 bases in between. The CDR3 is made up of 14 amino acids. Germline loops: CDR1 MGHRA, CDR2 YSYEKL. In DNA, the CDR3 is TGCGCCAGCAGCCAAGAGGAGGGTAGGGATGAGCAGTTCTTC. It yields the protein CASSQEEGRDEQFF.

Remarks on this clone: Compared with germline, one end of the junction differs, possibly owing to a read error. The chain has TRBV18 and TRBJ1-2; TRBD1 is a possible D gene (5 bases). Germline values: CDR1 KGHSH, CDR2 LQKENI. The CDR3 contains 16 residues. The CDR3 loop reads CASSPPEPRVDGGYTF. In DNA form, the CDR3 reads TGTGCCAGCTCTCCACCCGAACCCAGGGTAGACGGCGGCTACACCTTC.

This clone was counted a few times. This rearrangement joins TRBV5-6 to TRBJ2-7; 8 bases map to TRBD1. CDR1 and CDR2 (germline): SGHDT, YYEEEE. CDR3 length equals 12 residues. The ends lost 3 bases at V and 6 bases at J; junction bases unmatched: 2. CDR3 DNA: TGTGCCAGCAGCTACGACAGGGGCGAGCAGTACTTC. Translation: CASSYDRGEQYF.

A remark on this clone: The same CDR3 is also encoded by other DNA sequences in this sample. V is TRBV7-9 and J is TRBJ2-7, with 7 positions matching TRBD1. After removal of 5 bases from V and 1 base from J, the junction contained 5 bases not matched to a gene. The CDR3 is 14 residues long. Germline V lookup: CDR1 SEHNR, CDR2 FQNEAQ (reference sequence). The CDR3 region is CASSPRDSSYEQYF. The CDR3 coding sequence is TGTGCCAGCAGCCCCCGGGACAGTTCCTACGAGCAGTACTTC.

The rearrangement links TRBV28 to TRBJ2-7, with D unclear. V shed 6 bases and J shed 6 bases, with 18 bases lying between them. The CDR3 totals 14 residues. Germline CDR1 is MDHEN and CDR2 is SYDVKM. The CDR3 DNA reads TGTGCCAGCAGATTCTTCGACAAAACTGCCGAGCAGTACTTC. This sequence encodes CASRFFDKTAEQYF.

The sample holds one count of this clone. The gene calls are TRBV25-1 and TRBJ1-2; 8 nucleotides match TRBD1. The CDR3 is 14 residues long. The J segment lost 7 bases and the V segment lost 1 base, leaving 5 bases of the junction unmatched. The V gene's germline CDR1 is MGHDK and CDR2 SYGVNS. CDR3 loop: CASSEWQGAAGYTF. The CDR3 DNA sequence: TGTGCCAGCAGTGAATGGCAGGGGGCTGCTGGCTACACCTTC.

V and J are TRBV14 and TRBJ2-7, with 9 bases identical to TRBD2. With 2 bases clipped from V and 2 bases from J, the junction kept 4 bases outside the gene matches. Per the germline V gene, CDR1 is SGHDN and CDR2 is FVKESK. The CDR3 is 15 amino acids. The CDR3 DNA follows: TGTGCCAGCAGCCAACGGACTAGCGTCGCCTACGAGCAGTACTTC. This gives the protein CASSQRTSVAYEQYF.

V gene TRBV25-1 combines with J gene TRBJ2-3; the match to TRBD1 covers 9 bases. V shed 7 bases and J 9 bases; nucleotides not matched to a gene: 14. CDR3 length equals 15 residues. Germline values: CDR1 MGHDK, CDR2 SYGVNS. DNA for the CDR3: TGTGCCAGCAAGCCCCGGGACAGGGAGAGTTGGACGCAGTATTTT. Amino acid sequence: CASKPRDRESWTQYF.

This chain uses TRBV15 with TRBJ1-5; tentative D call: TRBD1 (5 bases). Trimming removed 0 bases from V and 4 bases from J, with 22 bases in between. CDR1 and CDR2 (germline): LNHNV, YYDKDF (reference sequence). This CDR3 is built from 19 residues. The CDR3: CATSRDRRGPGRLNQPQHF. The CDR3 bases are TGTGCCACCAGCAGAGATAGGAGGGGACCGGGGAGGCTAAATCAGCCCCAGCATTTT.

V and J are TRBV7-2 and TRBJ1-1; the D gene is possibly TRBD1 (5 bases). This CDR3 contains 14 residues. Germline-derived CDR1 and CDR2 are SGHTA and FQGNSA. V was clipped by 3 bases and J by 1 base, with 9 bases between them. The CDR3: CASSFKTANTEAFF. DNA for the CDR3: TGTGCCAGCAGCTTCAAGACAGCGAACACTGAAGCTTTCTTT.

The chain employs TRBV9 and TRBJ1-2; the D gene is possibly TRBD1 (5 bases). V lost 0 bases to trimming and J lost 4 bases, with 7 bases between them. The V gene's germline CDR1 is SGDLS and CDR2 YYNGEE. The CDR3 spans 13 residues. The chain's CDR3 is CASSVAGPYGYTF. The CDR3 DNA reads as TGTGCCAGCAGCGTAGCAGGGCCCTATGGCTACACCTTC.

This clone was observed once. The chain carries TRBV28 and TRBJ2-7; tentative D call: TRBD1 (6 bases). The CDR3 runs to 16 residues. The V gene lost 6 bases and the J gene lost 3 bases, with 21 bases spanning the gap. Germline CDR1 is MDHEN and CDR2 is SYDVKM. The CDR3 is CASRTHTGKPFYEQYF. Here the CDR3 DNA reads TGTGCCAGCAGGACTCATACAGGGAAACCGTTCTACGAGCAGTACTTC.

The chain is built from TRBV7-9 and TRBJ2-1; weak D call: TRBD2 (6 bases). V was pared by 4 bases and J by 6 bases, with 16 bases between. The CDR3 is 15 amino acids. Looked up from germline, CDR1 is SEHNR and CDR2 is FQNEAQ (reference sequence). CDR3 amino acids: CASSSPGLDLNEQFF. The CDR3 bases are TGTGCCAGCAGCTCACCGGGACTCGATCTCAATGAGCAGTTCTTC.

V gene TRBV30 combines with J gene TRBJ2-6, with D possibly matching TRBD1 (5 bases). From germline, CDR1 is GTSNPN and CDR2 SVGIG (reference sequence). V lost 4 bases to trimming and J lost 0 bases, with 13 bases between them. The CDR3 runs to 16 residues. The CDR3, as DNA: TGTGCCTGGACTAAACAGGTCCCCTCTGGGGCCAACGTCCTGACTTTC. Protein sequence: CAWTKQVPSGANVLTF.

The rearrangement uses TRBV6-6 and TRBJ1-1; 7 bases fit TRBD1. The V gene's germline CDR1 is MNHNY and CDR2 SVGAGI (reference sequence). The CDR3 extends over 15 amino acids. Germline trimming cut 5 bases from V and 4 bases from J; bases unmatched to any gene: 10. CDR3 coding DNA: TGTGCCAGCAGTAATCCTCCGGACAGGAGCACTGAAGCTTTCTTT. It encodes CASSNPPDRSTEAFF.

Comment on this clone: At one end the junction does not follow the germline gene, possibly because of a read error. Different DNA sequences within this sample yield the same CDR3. In DNA form, the CDR3 reads TGTGCCAGCAGGAACCGGGTCGACGATAATTCCCCCCTCCACTTT. Translation: CASRNRVDDNSPLHF. The V gene is TRBV27, the J gene TRBJ1-6, with D uncertain. This CDR3 region has 15 residues. CDR1 MNHEY and CDR2 SMNVEV come from the germline V gene (reference sequence).

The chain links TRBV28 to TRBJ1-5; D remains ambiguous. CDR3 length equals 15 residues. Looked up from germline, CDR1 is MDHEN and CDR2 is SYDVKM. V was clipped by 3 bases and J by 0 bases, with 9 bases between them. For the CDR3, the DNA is TGTGCCAGCAGTTTTGCAGGCCTTAGCAATCAGCCCCAGCATTTT. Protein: CASSFAGLSNQPQHF.

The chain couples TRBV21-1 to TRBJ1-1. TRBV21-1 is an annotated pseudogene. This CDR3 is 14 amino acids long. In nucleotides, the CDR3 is TGTGCCAGCAGCAAAGGGAGGTCGAACACTGAAGCTTTCTTT. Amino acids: CASSKGRSNTEAFF.

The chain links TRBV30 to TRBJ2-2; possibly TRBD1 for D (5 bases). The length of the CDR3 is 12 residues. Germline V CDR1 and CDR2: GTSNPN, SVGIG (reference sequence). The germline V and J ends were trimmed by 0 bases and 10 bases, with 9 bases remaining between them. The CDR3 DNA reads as TGTGCCTGGAGTGTACTGGGGCTGGAGCTGTTTTTT. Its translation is CAWSVLGLELFF. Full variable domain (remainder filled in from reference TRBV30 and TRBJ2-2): SQTIHQWPATLVQPVGSPLSLECTVEGTSNPNLYWYRQAAGRGLQLLFYSVGIGQISSEVPQNLSASRPQDRQFILSSKKLLLSDSGFYLCAWSVLGLELFFGEGSRLTVL.

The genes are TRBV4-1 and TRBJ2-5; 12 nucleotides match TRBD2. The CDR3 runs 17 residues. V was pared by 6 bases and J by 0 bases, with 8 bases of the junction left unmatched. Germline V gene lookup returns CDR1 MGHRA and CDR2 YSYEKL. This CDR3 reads CASSPRTSGMYQETQYF. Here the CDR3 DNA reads TGCGCCAGCAGTCCTCGGACTAGCGGGATGTACCAAGAGACCCAGTACTTC.

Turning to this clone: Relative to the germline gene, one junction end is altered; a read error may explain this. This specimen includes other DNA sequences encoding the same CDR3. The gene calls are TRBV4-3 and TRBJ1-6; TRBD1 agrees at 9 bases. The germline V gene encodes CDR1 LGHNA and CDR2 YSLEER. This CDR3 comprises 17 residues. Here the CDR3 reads CASSQDGTGPYNSPLHF. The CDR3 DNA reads TGCGCCAGCAGCCAAGATGGGACAGGGCCATATAATTCCCCCCTCCACTTT.

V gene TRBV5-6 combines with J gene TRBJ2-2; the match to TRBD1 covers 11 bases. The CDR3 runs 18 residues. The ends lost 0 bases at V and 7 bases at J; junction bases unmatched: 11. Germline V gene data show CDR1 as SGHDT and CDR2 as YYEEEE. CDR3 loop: CASSLGAGTGGLSGELFF. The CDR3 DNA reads TGTGCCAGCAGCTTGGGGGCCGGGACAGGGGGACTCAGCGGGGAGCTGTTTTTT.